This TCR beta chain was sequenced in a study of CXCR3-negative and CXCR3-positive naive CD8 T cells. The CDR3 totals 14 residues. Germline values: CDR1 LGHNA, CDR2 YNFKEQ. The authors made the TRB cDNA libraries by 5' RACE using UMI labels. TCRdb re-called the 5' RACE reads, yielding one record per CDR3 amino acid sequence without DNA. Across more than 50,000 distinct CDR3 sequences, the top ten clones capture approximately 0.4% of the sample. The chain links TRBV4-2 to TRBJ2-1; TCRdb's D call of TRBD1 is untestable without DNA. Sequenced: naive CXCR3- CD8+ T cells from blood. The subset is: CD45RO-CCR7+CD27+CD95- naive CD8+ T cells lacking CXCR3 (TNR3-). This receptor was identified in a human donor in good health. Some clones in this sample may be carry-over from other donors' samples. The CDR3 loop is CASSQDRGDNEQFF.